This TCR beta chain was identified in a study of blood T cell repertoires in COVID-19. At the level of the study: Italy, Spain and the United States were the sources of the convalescent and acute COVID-19 samples.

Generated by immunoSEQ multiplex PCR, the TCRdb table keeps only in-frame clones and is missing some. The sample lists approximately 160,000 clones; around 85% were seen once. This receptor was taken from a man aged 55 to 69 who had recovered from COVID-19. Sequenced input: peripheral blood.

CDR3 DNA sequence: TGTGCCAGCAGCCTCTCTAGCGGGGGGGCCTTCGACGAGCAGTACTTC. It codes for CASSLSSGGAFDEQYF. V and J are TRBV11-2 and TRBJ2-7, with 12 positions matching TRBD2. Germline V gene data show CDR1 as SGHAT and CDR2 as FQNNGV. This CDR3 spans 16 amino acids. The J segment lost 5 bases and the V segment lost 5 bases, leaving 10 bases of the junction unmatched.